This is a list of T cell receptor beta chains from one sample in a study of blood T cell repertoires in COVID-19. Clones were read by immunoSEQ multiplex PCR, and TCRdb kept only the in-frame ones, dropping some. In the table there are hundreds of thousands of clones, around nine tenths of which are singletons. The specimen sequenced was peripheral blood. All receptors derive from a man in his sixties or seventies with acute or convalescent COVID-19. The CDR3 runs from the conserved cysteine through the conserved F or W. The order of the fields is J gene, clone size, D gene, V gene, CDR3 protein, CDR3 DNA. D genes are given only for firm matches. Size tells how often a clone was seen (once, few, many) or the class of an expanded clone, and some rows leave it out.

TRBJ2-2	NA	NA	TRBV6-4	CASALDFGIGELFF	TGTGCCAGCGCCCTAGATTTCGGGATCGGGGAGCTGTTTTTT
TRBJ1-2	NA	TRBD1	TRBV7-8	CASSLDRGVGYTF	TGTGCCAGCAGCTTAGACAGGGGAGTTGGCTACACCTTC
TRBJ2-3	once	NA	TRBV9	CASSVDLGASTDTQYF	TGTGCCAGCAGCGTAGATCTAGGTGCGAGCACAGATACGCAGTATTTT
TRBJ2-2	NA	TRBD1	TRBV4-3	CASSPAQGPGELFF	TGCGCCAGCAGCCCAGCACAGGGGCCCGGGGAGCTGTTTTTT
TRBJ1-5	NA	NA	TRBV4-2	CASSQDKPDQPQHF	TGTGCCAGCAGCCAAGACAAGCCCGATCAGCCCCAGCATTTT
TRBJ1-5	NA	TRBD1	TRBV28	CASSLRTGPHQPQHF	TGTGCCAGCAGTTTGCGGACAGGCCCCCATCAGCCCCAGCATTTT
TRBJ2-7	NA	NA	TRBV5-1	CASSYSSTVSYEQYF	TGCGCCAGCAGCTACTCCTCGACAGTCTCCTACGAGCAGTACTTC
TRBJ2-7	NA	TRBD1	TRBV28	CASSFEGTGRVQYF	TGTGCCAGCAGTTTTGAGGGGACAGGGAGGGTGCAGTACTTC
TRBJ2-3	NA	NA	TRBV19	CASSTFTGLHTDTQYF	TGTGCCAGTAGTACCTTTACGGGACTGCACACAGATACGCAGTATTTT
TRBJ1-2	NA	NA	TRBV20-1	CSAAGVGYTF	TGCAGTGCTGCAGGGGTTGGCTACACCTTC
TRBJ1-2	NA	TRBD1	TRBV9	CASSPHPTGGVYGYTF	TGTGCCAGCAGCCCTCACCCCACAGGGGGCGTATATGGCTACACCTTC
TRBJ2-1	NA	NA	TRBV5-4	CAISAGTSYNEQFF	TGTGCCATCTCCGCGGGGACCTCCTACAATGAGCAGTTCTTC
TRBJ2-3	NA	TRBD2	TRBV5-1	CASSLATSGDTDTQYF	TGCGCCAGCAGCTTGGCCACTAGCGGGGACACAGATACGCAGTATTTT
TRBJ2-5	NA	TRBD2	TRBV5-1	CASSLEASGGARSETQYF	TGCGCCAGCAGCTTGGAGGCTAGCGGGGGGGCACGGTCAGAGACCCAGTACTTC
TRBJ2-1	NA	TRBD2	TRBV5-1	CASSLSGGTSYNEQFF	TGCGCCAGCAGCCTTAGCGGGGGGACCTCCTACAATGAGCAGTTCTTC
TRBJ2-2	NA	TRBD2	TRBV5-1	CASSQLAGANTGELFF	TGCGCCAGCAGCCAGTTAGCGGGGGCGAACACCGGGGAGCTGTTTTTT
TRBJ2-7	NA	NA	TRBV6-6	CASSSQGHSYEQYF	TGTGCCAGCAGTTCTCAGGGACATTCCTACGAGCAGTACTTC
TRBJ2-1	NA	NA	TRBV7-3	CASSSRGGGLGNEQFF	TGTGCCAGCAGCTCCCGAGGTGGGGGGTTGGGCAATGAGCAGTTCTTC
TRBJ1-3	NA	NA	TRBV7-9	CASSLSSGNTIYF	TGTGCCAGCAGCCTAAGCTCTGGAAACACCATATATTTT
TRBJ1-1	NA	TRBD1	TRBV2	CASSAARQGQGTEAFF	TGTGCCAGCAGTGCCGCACGACAGGGGCAGGGCACTGAAGCTTTCTTT
TRBJ2-7	NA	NA	TRBV3-1/TRBV3-2	CASSQVMGSTYEQYF	TGTGCCAGCAGCCAAGTAATGGGTAGCACCTACGAGCAGTACTTC
TRBJ2-4	NA	NA	TRBV7-9	CASSGLGKNIQYF	TGTGCCAGCAGCGGGCTGGGCAAAAACATTCAGTACTTC
TRBJ2-5	NA	NA	TRBV21-1	CASSPGTGTETQYF	TGTGCCAGCAGCCCTGGGACAGGAACGGAGACCCAGTACTTC
TRBJ1-5	NA	NA	TRBV27	CASSLVWRGGNQPQHF	TGTGCCAGCAGTTTGGTATGGAGGGGAGGGAATCAGCCCCAGCATTTT
TRBJ2-5	medium-sized	NA	TRBV7-2	CASSLSVETQYF	TGTGCCAGCAGTCTGAGTGTAGAGACCCAGTACTTC
TRBJ2-2	NA	TRBD2	TRBV7-2	CASSLRLAGVAGELFF	TGTGCCAGCAGCCTTCGACTAGCGGGGGTGGCCGGGGAGCTGTTTTTT
TRBJ2-7	NA	TRBD1	TRBV11-2	CASSLDRGSYEQYF	TGTGCCAGCAGTTTAGACAGGGGGTCCTACGAGCAGTACTTC
TRBJ1-2	NA	TRBD1	TRBV28	CASSTEDRAIGYTF	TGTGCCAGCAGTACGGAGGACAGGGCCATAGGCTACACCTTC
TRBJ2-2	once	NA	TRBV6-2/TRBV6-3	CASSNGGIAGELFF	TGTGCCAGCAGCAATGGCGGTATTGCCGGGGAGCTGTTTTTT
TRBJ1-2	NA	TRBD1	TRBV4-3	CASSQAPGQGVYGYTF	TGCGCCAGCAGCCAAGCCCCCGGACAGGGAGTCTATGGCTACACCTTC
TRBJ2-1	few	NA	TRBV12-5	CASGLAGSGNEQFF	TGTGCTAGTGGTTTGGCGGGTTCTGGCAATGAGCAGTTCTTC
TRBJ2-5	NA	TRBD2	TRBV24-1	CATRRGGEETQYF	TGTGCCACCAGGCGGGGAGGGGAAGAGACCCAGTACTTC
TRBJ2-1	few	NA	TRBV27	CASRGGGPYNEQFF	TGTGCCAGCAGGGGAGGAGGTCCCTACAATGAGCAGTTCTTC
TRBJ2-2	NA	TRBD1	TRBV19	CASSKSPTGTGGELFF	TGTGCCAGTAGTAAATCCCCGACAGGGACAGGCGGGGAGCTGTTTTTT
TRBJ1-2	NA	TRBD1	TRBV11-3	CASSGHRGWGYTF	TGTGCCAGCAGCGGACACAGGGGTTGGGGCTACACCTTC
TRBJ2-7	NA	NA	TRBV19	CASSIVPGNEQYF	TGTGCCAGTAGTATAGTTCCGGGTAACGAGCAGTACTTC
TRBJ1-2	NA	TRBD1	TRBV28	CASSPPGGGSYGYTF	TGTGCCAGCAGTCCACCAGGGGGCGGGAGTTATGGCTACACCTTC